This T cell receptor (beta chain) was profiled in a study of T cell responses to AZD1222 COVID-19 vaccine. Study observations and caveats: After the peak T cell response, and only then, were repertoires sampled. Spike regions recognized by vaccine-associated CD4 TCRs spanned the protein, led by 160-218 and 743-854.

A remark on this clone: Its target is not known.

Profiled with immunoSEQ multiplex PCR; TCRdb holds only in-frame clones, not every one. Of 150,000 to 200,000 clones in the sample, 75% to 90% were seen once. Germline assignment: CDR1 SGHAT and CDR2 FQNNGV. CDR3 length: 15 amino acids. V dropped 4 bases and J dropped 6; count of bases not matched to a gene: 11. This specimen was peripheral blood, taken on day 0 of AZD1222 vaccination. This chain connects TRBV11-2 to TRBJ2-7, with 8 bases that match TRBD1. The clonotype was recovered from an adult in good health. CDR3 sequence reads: CASSSSTGAGFEQYF. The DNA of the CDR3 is TGTGCCAGCAGCTCTTCGACAGGGGCGGGCTTCGAGCAGTACTTC.